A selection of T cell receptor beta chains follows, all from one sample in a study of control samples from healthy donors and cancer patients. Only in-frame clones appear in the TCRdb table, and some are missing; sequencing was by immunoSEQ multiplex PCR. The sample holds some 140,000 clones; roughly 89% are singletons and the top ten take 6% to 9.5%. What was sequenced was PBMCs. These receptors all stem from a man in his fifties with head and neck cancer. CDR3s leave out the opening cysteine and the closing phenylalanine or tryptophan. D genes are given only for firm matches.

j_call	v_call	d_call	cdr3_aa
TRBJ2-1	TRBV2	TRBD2	ASRRAGGYNEQF
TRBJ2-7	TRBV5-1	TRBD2	ASSLALAGVQYEQY
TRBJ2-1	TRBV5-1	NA	ASSSIRVEDEQF
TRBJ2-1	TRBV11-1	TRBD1	ASSLSYSDREGQQF
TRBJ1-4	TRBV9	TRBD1	ASSVAGGDEKLF
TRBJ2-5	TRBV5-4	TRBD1	ASSVKTGGETQY
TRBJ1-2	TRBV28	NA	ASSFNRVNGYT
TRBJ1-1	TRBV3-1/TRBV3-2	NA	ASSYGPEEAF
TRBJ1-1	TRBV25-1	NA	ASSELRGTEAF
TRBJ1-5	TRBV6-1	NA	ASSEKAFGGEGNQPQH
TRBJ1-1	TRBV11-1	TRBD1	ASSTGTAYTEAF
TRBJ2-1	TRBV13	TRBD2	ASSLEGLANEQF
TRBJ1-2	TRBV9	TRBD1	ASSQGGVIFYGYT
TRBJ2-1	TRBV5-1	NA	ASSLDNEQF
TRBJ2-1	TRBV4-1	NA	ASSLGGEYNEQF
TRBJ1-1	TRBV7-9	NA	ASSLTQGVATEAF
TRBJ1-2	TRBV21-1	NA	ASSKHRAAGYT
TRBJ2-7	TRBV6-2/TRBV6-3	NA	ASSRGAEQY
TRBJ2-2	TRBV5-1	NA	ASSSSNTGELF
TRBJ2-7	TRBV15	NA	ATSRDGSISYEQY
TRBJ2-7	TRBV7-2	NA	ASSPSRGLSYEQY
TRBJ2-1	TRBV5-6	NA	ASSLADEQF
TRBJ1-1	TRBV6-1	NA	ASRSSGLNTEAF
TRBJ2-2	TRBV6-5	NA	ASSHRDTGELF
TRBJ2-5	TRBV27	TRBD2	ASSLTGRETQY
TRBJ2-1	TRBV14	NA	ASSQGRNNEQF
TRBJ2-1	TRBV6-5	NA	ASSPDSYNEQF
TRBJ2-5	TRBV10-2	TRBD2	AAGRRDLQETQY
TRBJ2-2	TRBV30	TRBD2	ARGLAGFAGGELF
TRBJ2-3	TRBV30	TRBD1	AWSGTGGRGTQY
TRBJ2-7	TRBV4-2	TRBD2	ASSQLAGGKHEQY
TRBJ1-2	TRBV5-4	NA	ASSLSGTYYGYT
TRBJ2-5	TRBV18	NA	ASSPGGQETQY
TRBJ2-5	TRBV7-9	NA	ASSSDGETQY
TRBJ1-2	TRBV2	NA	ASKPGGTNYGYT
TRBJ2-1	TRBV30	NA	AWSVRWQSEQF
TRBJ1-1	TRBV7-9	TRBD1	ASSSWTGANTEAF
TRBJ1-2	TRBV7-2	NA	ASSPPRPGTPYGYT
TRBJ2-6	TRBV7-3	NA	ASSLQGGRYTGANVLT
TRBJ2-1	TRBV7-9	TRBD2	ASSPRGGGAFYNEQF